This T cell receptor (beta chain) was observed in a study of regulatory and conventional T cells in RAG deficiency. The data were produced by immunoSEQ multiplex PCR, yet TCRdb's version contains in-frame clones alone and is incomplete. The sample has tens of thousands of clones; about 91% are singletons. V was pared by 3 bases and J by 3 bases, with 18 bases between. This CDR3 contains 17 residues. The germline CDR1 and CDR2 sequences are LNHDA and SQIVND (reference sequence). General study points: In Omenn syndrome, Treg and Tconv repertoires overlapped >85%. Compared with controls, unique Treg TCR beta sequences dropped about 97-fold in Omenn syndrome and CID/AS. Sorted Omenn CD25-high CD127-low cells may not be bona fide Tregs.

In the case of this clone: Its antigen is unknown.

The data also belong to a second study, concerning regulatory T cells. From that second work: The primer mix had 52 TRBV and 13 TRBJ primers. Patient repertoires had restricted TRB V-J pairs and skewed V and J usage, most in Tregs.

The source of this sequence is a human donor in good health. The sequenced sample consisted of CD8+ T cells sorted from blood. V is TRBV19 and J is TRBJ2-1, with unresolved D. The CDR3 nucleotides are TGTGCCAGTAGTATTGACCCCCCTACCCTACGCTACAATGAGCAGTTCTTC. Its protein product is CASSIDPPTLRYNEQFF.